The clone carrying this T cell receptor (beta chain) appeared a few times. MiXCR was run by TCRdb on the 5' RACE reads, yielding one entry per CDR3 protein. Of 450,000 to 550,000 distinct CDR3 sequences detected, around a fifth appear once; the ten largest clones hold roughly 16%. The data originate from a study of T cells after yellow fever vaccination. Study as a whole: With SMART-Seq v4 Ultra Low Input, the fractions containing low cell numbers were prepared.

CDR1 is MGHRA, CDR2 YSYEKL, per germline. Unmatched junction bases numbered 8, after V lost 2 bases and J lost 2 bases. The CDR3 has 16 residues. The sequence derives from a man aged 18 to 29 who received the YFV17D yellow fever vaccine. Material: PBMCs, obtained less than 25 days after the first yellow fever vaccination. This chain links TRBV4-1 with TRBJ2-5, with 7 nucleotides matching TRBD2. CDR3 region: CASSQWGGDLQETQYF. Here the CDR3 DNA reads TGCGCCAGCAGCCAATGGGGGGGGGATTTACAAGAGACCCAGTACTTC.